Following are 4 T cell receptor beta chains from one sample sequenced in a study of blood T cell repertoires in COVID-19. The repertoire was sequenced with immunoSEQ multiplex PCR; TCRdb's copy has only in-frame clones and lacks some. The sample includes fewer than 300,000 clones, 82% of them seen just once. The sequencing sample was made of peripheral blood. These receptors were obtained from a woman between 18 and 30 years old with acute or convalescent COVID-19.

This clone appeared a single time. The rearrangement joins TRBV7-9 to TRBJ2-1; unclear D gene. Germline V CDR1 and CDR2: SEHNR, FQNEAQ (reference sequence). V lost 2 bases and J lost 1, with 12 bases in between. CDR3 length: 16 amino acids. CDR3 sequence: CASSLTPLGSYNEQFF. The CDR3 DNA follows: TGTGCCAGCAGCTTAACCCCCCTAGGATCCTACAATGAGCAGTTCTTC.

The chain couples TRBV12-5 to TRBJ2-2, with 11 bases identical to TRBD1. The CDR3 is made up of 17 amino acids. Germline V gene sequence: CDR1 LGHNT, CDR2 FRNRAP. V trimming: 1 base; J trimming: 6 bases; junction bases outside the gene matches: 7. The CDR3 spells CASGLGVGQGVAGELFF. For the CDR3, the DNA is TGTGCTAGTGGTTTGGGAGTGGGACAGGGGGTGGCCGGGGAGCTGTTTTTT.

The chain links TRBV27 to TRBJ1-6; 8 positions agree with TRBD1. From germline, CDR1 is MNHEY and CDR2 SMNVEV (reference sequence). V shed 6 bases, J shed 7 bases, and the junction held 8 bases outside the gene matches. The CDR3 consists of 15 residues. The CDR3 DNA is TGTGCCAGCAGGTCCCGACAGGGGAGGAATTCACCCCTCCACTTT. Translation: CASRSRQGRNSPLHF.

The chain couples TRBV28 to TRBJ2-6; 9 bases match TRBD1. CDR3 length equals 17 residues. Looked up from germline, CDR1 is MDHEN and CDR2 is SYDVKM. V lost 4 bases to trimming and J lost 0 bases; unmatched junction nucleotides: 4. The CDR3 spells CASSSGTGSSGANVLTF. CDR3 DNA sequence: TGTGCCAGCAGTTCTGGGACAGGGAGCTCTGGGGCCAACGTCCTGACTTTC.